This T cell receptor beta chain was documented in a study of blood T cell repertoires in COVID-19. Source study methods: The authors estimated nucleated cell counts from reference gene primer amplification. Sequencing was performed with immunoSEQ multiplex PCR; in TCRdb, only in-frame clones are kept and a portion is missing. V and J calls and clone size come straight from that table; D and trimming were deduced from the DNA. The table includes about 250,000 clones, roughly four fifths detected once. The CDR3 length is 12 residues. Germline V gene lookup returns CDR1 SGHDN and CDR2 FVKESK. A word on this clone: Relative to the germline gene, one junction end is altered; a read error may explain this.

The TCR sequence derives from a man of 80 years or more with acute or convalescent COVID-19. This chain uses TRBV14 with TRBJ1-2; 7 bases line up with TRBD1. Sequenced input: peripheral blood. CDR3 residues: CASSQEGQRHHF. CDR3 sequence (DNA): TGTGCCAGCAGCCAAGAGGGACAGAGGCACCACTTC.